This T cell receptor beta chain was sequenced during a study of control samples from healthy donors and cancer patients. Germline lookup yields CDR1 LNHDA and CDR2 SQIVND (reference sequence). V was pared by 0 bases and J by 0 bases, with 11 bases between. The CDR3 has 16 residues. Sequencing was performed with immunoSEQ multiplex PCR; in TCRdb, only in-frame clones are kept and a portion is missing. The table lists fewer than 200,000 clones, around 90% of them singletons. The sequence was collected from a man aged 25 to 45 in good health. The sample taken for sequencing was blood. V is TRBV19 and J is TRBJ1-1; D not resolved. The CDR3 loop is CASSIDPAVMNTEAFF. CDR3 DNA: TGTGCCAGTAGTATAGATCCGGCAGTAATGAACACTGAAGCTTTCTTT.